In its sample, the clone carrying this TCR beta chain was seen many times. Its target is unknown. These data come from a study of identical twins. Study-level points and caveats: There is a chance that invariant MAIT and iNKT cells partially muddied zero-insertion analyses.

TCRdb reprocessed the 5' RACE reads with MiXCR, giving one entry per CDR3 protein. The data contain 400,000 to 500,000 distinct CDR3 sequences, approximately 17% of them singletons. Trimming removed 2 bases from V and 8 bases from J, with 10 bases in between. There are 13 residues in the CDR3. The V and J genes are TRBV12-3 or TRBV12-4 and TRBJ2-1; D call uncertain. Sequencing was done on a sample of naive T cells sorted from blood. This sequence was found in a man aged 50-59 years in good health. The DNA of the CDR3 is TGTGCCAGCAGTTTATGGAACTCCGATGAGCAGTTCTTC. It is translated as CASSLWNSDEQFF.